This T cell receptor (beta chain) derives from a study of blood T cell repertoires in COVID-19. In the study overall: Sites in the United States, Italy and Spain provided acute and convalescent COVID-19 samples.

Germline V gene sequence: CDR1 SQVTM, CDR2 ANQGSEA. This CDR3 is built from 15 residues. The J segment lost 4 bases and the V segment lost 3 bases, leaving 8 bases of the junction unmatched. In the original analysis: It was from reference gene primer amplification that nucleated cell counts were estimated. Method: immunoSEQ multiplex PCR; TCRdb's copy keeps in-frame clones and lacks some. V, J and clone size reflect that table, while D and trimming were determined from the DNA. The table has tens of thousands of clones, less than 90% seen once. Material: peripheral blood. The sequence came from an elderly woman with active or convalescent COVID-19. The V call is TRBV29-1, the J call TRBJ1-1; 10 bases align to TRBD1. The CDR3 DNA reads as TGCAGCGTTGATCTGACAGGGGGCCTTGGCACTGAAGCTTTCTTT. It encodes CSVDLTGGLGTEAFF.